Listed below are T cell receptor beta chains from one sample, sequenced in a study of cytomegalovirus exposure and HLA in healthy donors. Data came from immunoSEQ multiplex PCR; TCRdb stores just in-frame clones and leaves some out. The sample shows tens of thousands of clones, around 75% of them seen only once. Sequenced input: PBMCs. Source of these receptors: a woman aged 40 to 50 in good health and CMV-seropositive. Both conserved end residues are trimmed from each CDR3. D genes are given only for firm matches.

TRBV9 NA ASSVRQGFGEKLF
TRBV19 NA ASSPRAGVENTEAF
TRBV7-2 TRBD2 ASSLPGLAGQEQY
TRBV18 NA ASSTTATEAF
TRBV7-9 NA ASSSQGSNQPQH
TRBV30 NA ACLREGYGYT
TRBV30 NA AWRYSAYGYT
TRBV7-2 NA ASSLIQGPLF
TRBV7-8 TRBD1 ASSRTGDVYGYT
TRBV2 TRBD2 ASTMSGRGGEQY
TRBV5-1 NA ASSLTGMHEQY
TRBV6-6 NA ASSYINTEAF
TRBV5-1 NA ASSPGRTRQETQY
TRBV6-6 NA ASSTDWRGEQF
TRBV7-8 TRBD2 ASSWDWTSGRAKEY
TRBV5-6 NA ASSLDAGGYNEQF
TRBV6-1 TRBD1 ASSTQGNGEQF
TRBV5-1 NA ASSAQGTGGGYT
TRBV4-1 NA ASSLEQGTEAF
TRBV6-5 TRBD1 ASSDRGKGYEQY
TRBV29-1 NA SHDARGETQY
TRBV19 TRBD1 ASSPGTGVEWQETQY
TRBV29-1 TRBD2 SVAGDKADTQY
TRBV5-1 TRBD1 ASSPGQGKQY
TRBV2 NA ASSVRGKSNQPQH
TRBV6-5 NA ASSYDHGRFGYT
TRBV19 TRBD1 ASSPDRGRNEQF
TRBV11-3 NA ASSRGRGDTEAF
TRBV19 TRBD1 ASSRTGGIAEAF
TRBV18 NA ASSPPPGHMNTEAF
TRBV7-9 TRBD1 ASSNGQGPYGYT
TRBV2 NA ASTDSYYGYT
TRBV5-1 NA ASSFLSAGSFATDTQY
TRBV7-9 NA ASSPQGNTGELF
TRBV2 NA ASSDRGTGELF
TRBV27 TRBD1 ASRGGGGPYT
TRBV19 NA ASSQTANTGELF
TRBV19 NA ASSWGGPKPQH
TRBV28 NA ASSLWTNSYEQY
TRBV2 TRBD1 ASSLTGGRTEAF